These 26 T cell receptor beta chains were sequenced from one sample in a study of T cell responses to AZD1222 COVID-19 vaccine. TCRdb's table, derived via immunoSEQ multiplex PCR, lists solely in-frame clones and lacks some. Of 200,000 to 250,000 clones listed, about 92% are singletons. The input for sequencing was peripheral blood, taken on day 0 of MenACWY control vaccination. Source of these receptors: an adult in good health.

V gene TRBV20-1 combines with J gene TRBJ2-3; the D gene is possibly TRBD2 (6 bases). This CDR3 region has 15 residues. V lost 3 bases and J lost 14, with 27 bases in between. The germline V gene has CDR1 DFQATT and CDR2 SNEGSKA (reference sequence). CDR3 DNA: TGCAGTGCTAGTGGCGGGGAACCCCTGGGACGCAGTATGTATTTT. It codes for CSASGGEPLGRSMYF.

The chain links TRBV28 to TRBJ1-1, with unresolved D. This CDR3 has 12 amino acids. Trimming removed 10 bases at V and 1 base at J, with 10 bases between. The germline V gene has CDR1 MDHEN and CDR2 SYDVKM. The CDR3 region is CAIRVPNTEAFF. DNA for the CDR3: TGTGCCATCCGGGTCCCGAACACTGAAGCTTTCTTT.

The chain uses TRBV6-5 and TRBJ2-7; tentatively, D is TRBD1 or TRBD2 (5 bases each). Germline-derived CDR1 and CDR2 are MNHEY and SVGAGI. Trimming removed 2 bases at V and 1 base at J, with 6 bases between. This CDR3 has 13 residues. This CDR3 is CASSYGTSYEQYF. The DNA for the CDR3 is TGTGCCAGCAGTTACGGGACGTCCTACGAGCAGTACTTC.

The chain recombines TRBV24-1 with TRBJ1-1; 12 bases map to TRBD1. Germline V CDR1 and CDR2: KGHDR, SFDVKD. CDR3 size: 16 residues. V shed 7 bases, J shed 3 bases, and the junction held 8 bases outside the gene matches. The chain's CDR3 is CATSTGTGGTDTEAFF. As DNA, the CDR3 is TGTGCCACCAGCACCGGGACAGGGGGCACGGACACTGAAGCTTTCTTT.

The chain employs TRBV5-8 and TRBJ1-4; D is undetermined. Per germline, CDR1 SGHTS and CDR2 YDEGEE. V lost 6 bases to trimming and J lost 4 bases, with 13 bases between them. CDR3 length: 14 amino acids. The CDR3 DNA sequence: TGTGCCAGCACCCTGCCTGAGCTTAATGAAAAACTGTTTTTT. This translates into CASTLPELNEKLFF.

The V call is TRBV11-1, the J call TRBJ1-1; maybe TRBD1 (5 bases). Germline lookup yields CDR1 SGHAT and CDR2 FQDESV (reference sequence). The CDR3 loop spans 11 amino acids. Trimming pared 6 bases from V and 8 bases from J, leaving 10 bases between. CDR3 sequence reads: CASRRGSEAFF. As DNA, the CDR3 is TGTGCCAGCAGAAGGGGATCCGAAGCTTTCTTT.

The chain carries TRBV19 and TRBJ2-1; D call uncertain. The V end was cut by 6 bases, the J end by 1 base, with 16 bases between. Germline lookup yields CDR1 LNHDA and CDR2 SQIVND (reference sequence). The CDR3 contains 16 residues. CDR3 nucleotide sequence: TGTGCCAGTAGCCGATCCTTGGGCCGGTCCTACAATGAGCAGTTCTTC. Residues: CASSRSLGRSYNEQFF.

This chain joins TRBV19 and TRBJ1-4; 7 nucleotides match TRBD1. Trimming removed 8 bases from V and 2 bases from J; junction bases left unmatched: 11. This CDR3 is 16 amino acids long. Looked up from germline, CDR1 is LNHDA and CDR2 is SQIVND (reference sequence). CDR3 DNA sequence: TGTGCCAGTGGACAAGGGACAGTCCGCACTAATGAAAAACTGTTTTTT. It is translated as CASGQGTVRTNEKLFF. Based on the CDR3 plus reference TRBV19 and TRBJ1-4, the full variable domain is DGGITQSPKYLFRKEGQNVTLSCEQNLNHDAMYWYRQDPGQGLRLIYYSQIVNDFQKGDIAEGYSVSREKKESFPLTVTSAQKNPTAFYLCASGQGTVRTNEKLFFGSGTQLSVL.

The J gene is TRBJ1-4, the V gene TRBV19; D is unclear. CDR3 length: 17 residues. The V end was cut by 3 bases, the J end by 7 bases, with 21 bases between. Looked up from germline, CDR1 is LNHDA and CDR2 is SQIVND (reference sequence). The CDR3 sequence: CASSIQDGRRASEKLFF. CDR3 nucleotides: TGTGCCAGTAGTATCCAAGACGGGAGACGGGCTAGTGAAAAACTGTTTTTT.

This clone was observed a few times. The V gene is TRBV27, the J gene TRBJ1-5; 8 bases are shared with TRBD1. Trimming cost V 0 bases and J 3 bases; bases outside gene matches: 7. In germline, CDR1 is MNHEY, CDR2 SMNVEV (reference sequence). This CDR3 spans 17 amino acids. The CDR3 DNA reads TGTGCCAGCAGTTTATCGGTCGGACAGGGCGACAATCAGCCCCAGCATTTT. Translated, it gives CASSLSVGQGDNQPQHF.

The chain uses TRBV28 and TRBJ1-6, with 8 bases aligning to TRBD1. The CDR3 length is 14 residues. The V gene's germline CDR1 is MDHEN and CDR2 SYDVKM. With 7 bases clipped from V and 10 bases from J, the junction kept 9 bases outside the gene matches. DNA for the CDR3: TGTGCCAGCATTCTCGGGACAGGCCGGTCACCCCTCCACTTT. Translated, it gives CASILGTGRSPLHF. Full variable domain (missing parts from reference TRBV28 and TRBJ1-6): DVKVTQSSRYLVKRTGEKVFLECVQDMDHENMFWYRQDPGLGLRLIYFSYDVKMKEKGDIPEGYSVSREKKERFSLILESASTNQTSMYLCASILGTGRSPLHFGNGTRLTVT.

The chain has TRBV10-2 and TRBJ1-5; 7 nucleotides line up with TRBD1. With V trimmed by 6 bases and J by 7 bases, 9 bases remained unmatched. Germline-derived CDR1 and CDR2 are WSHSY and SAAADI. CDR3 length: 14 amino acids. The CDR3 coding sequence is TGCGCCAGCAGAGATGACAGGGTTTACCAGCCCCAGCATTTT. Translating gives CASRDDRVYQPQHF.

This chain connects TRBV28 to TRBJ1-3; 8 nucleotides align to TRBD1. V gave up 3 bases and J gave up 6 bases; unmatched junction bases: 10. Germline V lookup: CDR1 MDHEN, CDR2 SYDVKM. The CDR3 has 16 residues. CDR3 amino acids: CASSFRQGSRQNTIYF. The CDR3 bases are TGTGCCAGCAGTTTTAGACAGGGGTCGCGCCAAAACACCATATATTTT.

The gene calls are TRBV30 and TRBJ1-2; the D is unclear. Trimming pared 0 bases from V and 2 bases from J, leaving 7 bases between. The V gene's germline CDR1 is GTSNPN and CDR2 SVGIG (reference sequence). This CDR3 has 13 amino acids. Here the CDR3 reads CAWSVPTNYGYTF. CDR3 nucleotide sequence: TGTGCCTGGAGTGTACCGACAAACTATGGCTACACCTTC.

The table lists this clone with a count of one. The chain is built from TRBV27 and TRBJ2-1, with 12 bases aligning to TRBD2. The CDR3 contains 18 residues. J was trimmed by 4 bases and V by 3 bases; bases with no gene match: 10. Germline values: CDR1 MNHEY, CDR2 SMNVEV (reference sequence). The CDR3 spells CASSLPTSGGPGYNEQFF. The DNA for the CDR3 is TGTGCCAGCAGTTTGCCCACTAGCGGGGGGCCTGGATACAATGAGCAGTTCTTC.

The chain combines TRBV11-2 with TRBJ1-6; 8 positions match TRBD1. The germline V gene has CDR1 SGHAT and CDR2 FQNNGV. The CDR3 spans 14 residues. The V gene end was trimmed by 3 bases and the J gene end by 8 bases; junction bases not matched to a gene: 3. CDR3 in DNA: TGTGCCAGCAGCTTTGGACAGGGCTATTCACCCCTCCACTTT. This translates into CASSFGQGYSPLHF.

The CDR3 DNA sequence: TGTGCCAGCCTTCGACAGGGGAACACTGAAGCTTTCTTT. It encodes CASLRQGNTEAFF. The V gene is TRBV11-2, the J gene TRBJ1-1; TRBD1 matches 7 bases. The V and J ends lost 8 bases and 1 base, in that order; junction bases with no gene match: 4. Germline V lookup: CDR1 SGHAT, CDR2 FQNNGV. This CDR3 region has 13 residues.

V and J are TRBV6-2 or TRBV6-3 and TRBJ2-3, with D possibly matching TRBD2 (5 bases). The CDR3 has 17 amino acids. Germline V gene data show CDR1 as MNHEY and CDR2 as SVGEGT. The V gene lost 2 bases and the J gene lost 3 bases, with 18 bases spanning the gap. This CDR3 reads CASSYLRTPGVTDTQYF. The CDR3 nucleotides read TGTGCCAGCAGTTACCTGCGGACTCCCGGGGTTACAGATACGCAGTATTTT.

This clone was seen a single time. For the CDR3, the DNA is TGTGCCAGTAGTATGGGGCCAGGGAGAAACACTGAAGCTTTCTTT. It translates to CASSMGPGRNTEAFF. The V and J genes are TRBV19 and TRBJ1-1; weak D call: TRBD1 (5 bases). Trimming removed 3 bases from V and 2 bases from J, with 13 bases in between. In germline, CDR1 is LNHDA, CDR2 SQIVND (reference sequence). The CDR3 consists of 15 residues. Full variable domain (remainder filled in from reference TRBV19 and TRBJ1-1): DGGITQSPKYLFRKEGQNVTLSCEQNLNHDAMYWYRQDPGQGLRLIYYSQIVNDFQKGDIAEGYSVSREKKESFPLTVTSAQKNPTAFYLCASSMGPGRNTEAFFGQGTRLTVV.

This rearrangement joins TRBV5-8 to TRBJ1-1; D gene uncertain. The germline V gene encodes CDR1 SGHTS and CDR2 YDEGEE. The germline V and J ends were trimmed by 2 bases and 5 bases, with 4 bases remaining between them. This CDR3 is 11 amino acids long. The CDR3 DNA follows: TGTGCCAGCAGCTTCGCGACTGAAGCTTTCTTT. It encodes CASSFATEAFF.

This chain uses TRBV7-6 with TRBJ1-1; D may be TRBD1 (5 bases). The V end lost 8 bases, the J end lost 1 base, and 17 bases lay between the germline ends. This CDR3 has 15 residues. Germline-derived CDR1 and CDR2 are SGHVS and FNYEAQ. CDR3 sequence reads: CASVHGTDGNTEAFF. DNA for the CDR3: TGTGCCAGCGTTCACGGGACGGACGGGAACACTGAAGCTTTCTTT.

This clone was detected only once. The chain combines TRBV10-1 with TRBJ2-1, with D tentatively TRBD2 (6 bases). Germline values: CDR1 WNHNN, CDR2 SYGVQD (reference sequence). The CDR3 runs 14 residues. V lost 3 bases to trimming and J lost 8 bases, with 14 bases between them. The CDR3 spells CASSEIERADEQFF. DNA of the CDR3: TGCGCCAGCAGTGAAATTGAGCGGGCAGATGAGCAGTTCTTC.

The rearrangement links TRBV7-2 to TRBJ1-2, with no clear D. CDR3 length: 16 residues. CDR1 is SGHTA and CDR2 is FQGNSA in the germline V gene. V lost 1 base, J lost 0 bases, and 12 bases lay in between. CDR3 in amino acids: CASSLGTVLANYGYTF. CDR3 nucleotides: TGTGCCAGCAGCTTAGGAACGGTGTTAGCTAACTATGGCTACACCTTC. The variable domain in full, with the rest retrieved from reference TRBV7-2 and TRBJ1-2, is GAGVSQSPSNKVTEKGKDVELRCDPISGHTALYWYRQSLGQGLEFLIYFQGNSAPDKSGLPSDRFSAERTGGSVSTLTIQRTQQEDSAVYLCASSLGTVLANYGYTFGSGTRLTVV.

The chain employs TRBV5-5 and TRBJ2-3, with D uncertain. The CDR3 length is 16 residues. Germline V gene sequence: CDR1 SGHKS, CDR2 YYEKEE (reference sequence). V was clipped by 4 bases and J by 2 bases, with 17 bases between them. The CDR3, as DNA: TGTGCCAGCAGCCTTTCATCACCCAGAGACACAGATACGCAGTATTTT. It specifies CASSLSSPRDTDTQYF. The variable domain in full, completed from reference TRBV5-5 and TRBJ2-3, reads DAGVTQSPTHLIKTRGQQVTLRCSPISGHKSVSWYQQVLGQGPQFIFQYYEKEERGRGNFPDRFSARQFPNYSSELNVNALLLGDSALYLCASSLSSPRDTDTQYFGPGTRLTVL.

The sample holds one count of this clone. The chain has TRBV12-3 or TRBV12-4 and TRBJ1-2; D unclear. There are 12 residues in the CDR3. V shed 4 bases and J shed 7 bases, with 10 bases lying between them. This CDR3 is CASSSTARGYTF. The CDR3, as DNA: TGTGCCAGCAGTTCAACAGCGCGTGGCTACACCTTC.

J is TRBJ2-3 and V is TRBV24-1; TRBD2 is a possible D gene (5 bases). CDR3 size: 16 residues. Trimming left V 1 base short and J 0 bases short, with 10 bases between. Germline CDR1 KGHDR, CDR2 SFDVKD. This chain's CDR3 is CATSDLEGLSTDTQYF. In DNA form, the CDR3 reads TGTGCCACCAGTGATTTAGAGGGCCTAAGCACAGATACGCAGTATTTT.